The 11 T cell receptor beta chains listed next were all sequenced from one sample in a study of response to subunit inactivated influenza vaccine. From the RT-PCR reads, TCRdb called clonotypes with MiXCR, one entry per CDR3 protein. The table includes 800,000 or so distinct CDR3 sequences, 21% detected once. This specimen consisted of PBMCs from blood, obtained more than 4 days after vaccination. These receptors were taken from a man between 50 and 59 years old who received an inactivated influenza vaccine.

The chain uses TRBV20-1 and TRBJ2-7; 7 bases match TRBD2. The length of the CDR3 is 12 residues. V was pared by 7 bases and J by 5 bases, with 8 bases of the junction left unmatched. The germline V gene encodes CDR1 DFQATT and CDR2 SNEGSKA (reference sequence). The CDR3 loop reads CSVSSGKDEQYF. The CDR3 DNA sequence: TGCAGTGTATCCAGCGGGAAGGACGAGCAGTACTTC.

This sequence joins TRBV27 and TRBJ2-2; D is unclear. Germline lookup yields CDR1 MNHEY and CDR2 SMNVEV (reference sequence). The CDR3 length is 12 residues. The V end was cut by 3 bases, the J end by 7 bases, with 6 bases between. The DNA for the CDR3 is TGTGCCAGCAGTTTTGCGATCGGGGAGCTGTTTTTT. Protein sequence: CASSFAIGELFF.

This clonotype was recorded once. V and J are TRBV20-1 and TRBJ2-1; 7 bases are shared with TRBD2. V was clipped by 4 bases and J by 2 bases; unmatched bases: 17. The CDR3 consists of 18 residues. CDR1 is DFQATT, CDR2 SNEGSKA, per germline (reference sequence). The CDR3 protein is CSATPFWGSGSTYNEQFF. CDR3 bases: TGCAGTGCTACCCCCTTTTGGGGTAGCGGGTCCACCTACAATGAGCAGTTCTTC.

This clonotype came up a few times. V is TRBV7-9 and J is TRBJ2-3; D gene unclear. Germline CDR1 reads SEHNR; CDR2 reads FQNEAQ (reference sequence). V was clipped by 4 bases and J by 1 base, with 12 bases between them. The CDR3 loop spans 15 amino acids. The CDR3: CASSSFRSGTDTQYF. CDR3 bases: TGTGCCAGCAGCTCCTTTCGTTCTGGCACAGATACGCAGTATTTT.

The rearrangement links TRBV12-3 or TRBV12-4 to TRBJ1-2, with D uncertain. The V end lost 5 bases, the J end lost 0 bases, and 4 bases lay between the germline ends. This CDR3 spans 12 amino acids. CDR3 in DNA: TGTGCCAGCAGTGCCCCTAACTATGGCTACACCTTC. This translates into CASSAPNYGYTF.

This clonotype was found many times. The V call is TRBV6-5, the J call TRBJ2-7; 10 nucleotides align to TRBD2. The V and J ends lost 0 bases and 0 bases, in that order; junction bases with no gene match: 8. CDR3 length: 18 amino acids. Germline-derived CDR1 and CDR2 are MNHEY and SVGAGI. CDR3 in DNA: TGTGCCAGCAGTTACTCGAGTAGCCAGCGGGGGGGCTCCTACGAGCAGTACTTC. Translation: CASSYSSSQRGGSYEQYF.

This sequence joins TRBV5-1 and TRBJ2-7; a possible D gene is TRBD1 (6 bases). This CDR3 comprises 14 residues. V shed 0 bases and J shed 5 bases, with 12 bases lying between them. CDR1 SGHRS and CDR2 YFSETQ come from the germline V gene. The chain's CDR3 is CASSLVSGVNEQYF. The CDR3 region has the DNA TGCGCCAGCAGCTTGGTCTCAGGGGTTAACGAGCAGTACTTC.

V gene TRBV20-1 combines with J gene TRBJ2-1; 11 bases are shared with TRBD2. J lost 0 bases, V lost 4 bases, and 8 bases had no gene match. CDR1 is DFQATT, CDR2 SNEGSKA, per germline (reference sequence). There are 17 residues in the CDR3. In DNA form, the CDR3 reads TGCAGTGCTAACCCCCTAACTAGCGGGAGCTCCTACAATGAGCAGTTCTTC. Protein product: CSANPLTSGSSYNEQFF.

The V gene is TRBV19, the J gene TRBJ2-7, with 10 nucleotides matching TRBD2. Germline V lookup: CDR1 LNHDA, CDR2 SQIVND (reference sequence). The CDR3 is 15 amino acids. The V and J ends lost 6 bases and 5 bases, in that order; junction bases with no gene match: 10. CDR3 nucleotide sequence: TGTGCCAGTAGATCTTCTAGCGGGAGATTTCACGAGCAGTACTTC. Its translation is CASRSSSGRFHEQYF.

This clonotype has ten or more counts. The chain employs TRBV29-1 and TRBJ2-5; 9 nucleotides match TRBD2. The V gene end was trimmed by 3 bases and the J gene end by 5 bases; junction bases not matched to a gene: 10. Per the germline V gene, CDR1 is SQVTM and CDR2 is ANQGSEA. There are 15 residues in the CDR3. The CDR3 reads CSVDLTSGGGETQYF. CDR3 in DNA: TGCAGCGTTGACTTGACTAGCGGTGGGGGCGAGACCCAGTACTTC.

CDR3 amino acids: CASSPSLAGAIDTQYF. The CDR3 coding sequence is TGTGCCAGCTCACCATCGCTAGCGGGAGCTATTGATACGCAGTATTTT. The chain recombines TRBV18 with TRBJ2-3; 10 bases map to TRBD2. Germline-derived CDR1 and CDR2 are KGHSH and LQKENI. CDR3 length equals 16 residues. The junction had 8 bases not matched to a gene; V was cut back by 2 bases and J by 6 bases.